Shown below are 6 T cell receptor beta chains from a single sample sequenced in a study of blood T cell repertoires in COVID-19. Libraries were prepared by immunoSEQ multiplex PCR; TCRdb keeps only in-frame clonotypes and omits some of them. The sample holds about 170,000 clones, approximately 91% seen once. Sequencing was carried out using peripheral blood. These receptors were taken from a man younger than 35 with COVID-19, enrolled during active disease.

CDR3 sequence: CSVVYRGLNYGYTF. CDR3 in DNA: TGCAGCGTTGTCTACAGGGGGCTCAACTATGGCTACACCTTC. This chain connects TRBV29-1 to TRBJ1-2; 9 bases map to TRBD1. This CDR3 comprises 14 residues. Germline CDR1 reads SQVTM; CDR2 reads ANQGSEA. The J segment lost 2 bases and the V segment lost 4 bases, leaving 5 bases of the junction unmatched.

The chain carries TRBV9 and TRBJ1-5; no clear D. Trimming took 3 bases from V and 2 from J, leaving 9 bases between them. In germline, CDR1 is SGDLS, CDR2 YYNGEE. The CDR3 runs to 14 residues. The CDR3 DNA reads as TGTGCCAGCAGCGCCCCAGGTGGCAATCAGCCCCAGCATTTT. It encodes CASSAPGGNQPQHF.

The genes are TRBV19 and TRBJ2-2; TRBD2 might be the D (5 bases). There are 17 residues in the CDR3. In germline, CDR1 is LNHDA, CDR2 SQIVND (reference sequence). V shed 7 bases and J shed 3 bases, with 21 bases lying between them. This CDR3 reads CASTRSDGIEDTGELFF. In nucleotides, the CDR3 is TGTGCCAGTACCCGTTCGGACGGGATTGAGGACACCGGGGAGCTGTTTTTT. Complete variable domain (other parts from reference TRBV19 and TRBJ2-2): DGGITQSPKYLFRKEGQNVTLSCEQNLNHDAMYWYRQDPGQGLRLIYYSQIVNDFQKGDIAEGYSVSREKKESFPLTVTSAQKNPTAFYLCASTRSDGIEDTGELFFGEGSRLTVL.

This chain links TRBV13 with TRBJ2-7, with D possibly TRBD2 on 5 matching bases. Germline V gene sequence: CDR1 PRHDT, CDR2 FYEKMQ (reference sequence). With 3 bases removed from V and 0 bases from J, the gap between germline ends came to 12 bases. This CDR3 comprises 15 residues. As DNA, the CDR3 is TGTGCCAGCAGCTTGGGAGACTCCAGCTCCTACGAGCAGTACTTC. Protein sequence: CASSLGDSSSYEQYF.

The gene calls are TRBV19 and TRBJ2-7; TRBD1 agrees at 9 bases. CDR3 length equals 14 residues. The V and J ends lost 5 bases and 5 bases, in that order; junction bases with no gene match: 7. Germline values: CDR1 LNHDA, CDR2 SQIVND (reference sequence). Here the CDR3 reads CASSPTGGVDEQYF. The CDR3 DNA follows: TGTGCCAGTAGTCCAACAGGGGGCGTCGACGAGCAGTACTTC. The complete variable domain, with remaining parts taken from reference TRBV19 and TRBJ2-7, reads DGGITQSPKYLFRKEGQNVTLSCEQNLNHDAMYWYRQDPGQGLRLIYYSQIVNDFQKGDIAEGYSVSREKKESFPLTVTSAQKNPTAFYLCASSPTGGVDEQYFGPGTRLTVT.

J is TRBJ1-5 and V is TRBV5-1, with D perhaps matching TRBD1 (5 bases). Deletions cut 0 bases from V and 5 bases from J, with 12 bases between. Per germline, CDR1 SGHRS and CDR2 YFSETQ. The CDR3 sequence is 15 residues long. The CDR3 sequence is CASSLAGGVDQPQHF. As DNA, the CDR3 is TGCGCCAGCAGCTTGGCGGGGGGGGTCGATCAGCCCCAGCATTTT.